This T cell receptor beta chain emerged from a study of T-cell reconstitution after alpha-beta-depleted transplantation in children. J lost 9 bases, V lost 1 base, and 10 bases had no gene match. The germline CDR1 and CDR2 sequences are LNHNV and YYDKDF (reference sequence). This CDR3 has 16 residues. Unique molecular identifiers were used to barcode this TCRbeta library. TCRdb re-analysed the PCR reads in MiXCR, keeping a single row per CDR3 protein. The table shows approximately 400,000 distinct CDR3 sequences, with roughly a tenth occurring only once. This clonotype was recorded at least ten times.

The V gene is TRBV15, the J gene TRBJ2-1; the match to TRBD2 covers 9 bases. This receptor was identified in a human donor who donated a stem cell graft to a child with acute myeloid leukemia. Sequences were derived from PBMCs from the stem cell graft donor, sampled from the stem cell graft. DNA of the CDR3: TGTGCCACCAGCAGAGTCGGGCTAGCGGGACGCCGTGAGCAGTTCTTC. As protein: CATSRVGLAGRREQFF. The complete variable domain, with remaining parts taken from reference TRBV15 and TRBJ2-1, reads DAMVIQNPRYQVTQFGKPVTLSCSQTLNHNVMYWYQQKSSQAPKLLFHYYDKDFNNEADTPDNFQSRRPNTSFCFLDIRSPGLGDTAMYLCATSRVGLAGRREQFFGPGTRLTVL.